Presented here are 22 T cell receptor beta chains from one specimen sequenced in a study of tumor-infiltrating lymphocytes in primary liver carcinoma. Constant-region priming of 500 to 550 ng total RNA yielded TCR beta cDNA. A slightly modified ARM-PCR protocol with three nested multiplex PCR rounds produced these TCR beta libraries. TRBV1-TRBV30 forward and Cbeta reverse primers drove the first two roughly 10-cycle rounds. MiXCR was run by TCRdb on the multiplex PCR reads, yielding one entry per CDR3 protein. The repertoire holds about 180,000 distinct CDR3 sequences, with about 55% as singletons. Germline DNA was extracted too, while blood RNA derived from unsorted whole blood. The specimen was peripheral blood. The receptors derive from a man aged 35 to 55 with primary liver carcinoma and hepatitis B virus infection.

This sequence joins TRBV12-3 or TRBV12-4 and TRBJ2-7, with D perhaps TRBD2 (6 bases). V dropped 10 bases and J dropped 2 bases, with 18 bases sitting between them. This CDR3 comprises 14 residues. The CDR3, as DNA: TGTGCCAACAGCAAAACCGGGACTCCCTACGAGCAGTACTTC. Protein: CANSKTGTPYEQYF.

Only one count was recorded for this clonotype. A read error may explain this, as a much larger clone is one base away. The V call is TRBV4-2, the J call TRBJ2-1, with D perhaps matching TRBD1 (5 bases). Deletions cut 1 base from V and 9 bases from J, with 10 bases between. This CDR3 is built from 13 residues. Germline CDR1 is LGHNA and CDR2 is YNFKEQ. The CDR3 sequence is CASSQGWGGEQFF. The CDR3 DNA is TGTGCCAGCAGCCAAGGTTGGGGCGGTGAGCAGTTCTTC.

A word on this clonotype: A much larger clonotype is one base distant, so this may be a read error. The CDR3: CASSPREALNTGELFF. The DNA of the CDR3 is TGCGCCAGCAGCCCTCGGGAAGCTTTGAACACCGGGGAGCTGTTTTTT. The rearrangement joins TRBV4-1 to TRBJ2-2, with D maybe TRBD2 (5 bases). This CDR3 comprises 16 residues. V lost 4 bases, J lost 1 base, and 13 bases lay in between. Germline CDR1 reads MGHRA; CDR2 reads YSYEKL.

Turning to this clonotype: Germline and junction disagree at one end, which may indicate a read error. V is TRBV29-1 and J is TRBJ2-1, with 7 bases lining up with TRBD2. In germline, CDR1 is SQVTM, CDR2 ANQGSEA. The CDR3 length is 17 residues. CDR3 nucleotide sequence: TGCAGCGTGGAAGGCAGACTAGCAGTATGGGGTAACAATGAGCAGTTCTTC. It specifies CSVEGRLAVWGNNEQFF.

The CDR3 loop reads CAIRASRASRSYEQYF. The CDR3 nucleotides read TGTGCCATCAGAGCTTCTCGGGCCTCCCGCTCCTACGAGCAGTACTTC. The V gene is TRBV10-3, the J gene TRBJ2-7; no clear D. The CDR3 totals 16 residues. The V gene lost 6 bases and the J gene lost 0 bases, with 18 bases spanning the gap. Germline CDR1 is ENHRY and CDR2 is SYGVKD.

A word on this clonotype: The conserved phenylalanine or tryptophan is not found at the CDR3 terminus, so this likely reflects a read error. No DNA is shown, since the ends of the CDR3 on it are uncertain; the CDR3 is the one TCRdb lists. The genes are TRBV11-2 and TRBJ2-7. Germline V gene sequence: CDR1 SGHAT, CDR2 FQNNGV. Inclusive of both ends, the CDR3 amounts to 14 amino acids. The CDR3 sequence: CASSLIDGAYEHYS.

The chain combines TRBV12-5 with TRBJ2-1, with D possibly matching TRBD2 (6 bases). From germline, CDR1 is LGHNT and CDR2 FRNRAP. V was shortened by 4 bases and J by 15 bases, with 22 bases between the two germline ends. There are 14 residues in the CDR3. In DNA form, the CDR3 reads TGTGCTAGTGGTTCAACCAGAACCGGGACTCCCCGGTTCTTC. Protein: CASGSTRTGTPRFF.

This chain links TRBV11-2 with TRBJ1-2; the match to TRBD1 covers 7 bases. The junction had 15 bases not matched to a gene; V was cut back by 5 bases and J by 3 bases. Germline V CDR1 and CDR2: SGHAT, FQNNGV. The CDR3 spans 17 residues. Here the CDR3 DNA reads TGTGCCAGCAGCCTATCCCTTTATAGGGGGCTAGACTATGGCTACACCTTC. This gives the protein CASSLSLYRGLDYGYTF. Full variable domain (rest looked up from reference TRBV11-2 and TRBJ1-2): EAGVAQSPRYKIIEKRQSVAFWCNPISGHATLYWYQQILGQGPKLLIQFQNNGVVDDSQLPKDRFSAERLKGVDSTLKIQPAKLEDSAVYLCASSLSLYRGLDYGYTFGSGTRLTVV.

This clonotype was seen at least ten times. CDR3 DNA sequence: TGTGCCAGCAGCTTTAGCGGGAGGAGCCAAGAGACCCAGTACTTC. It is translated as CASSFSGRSQETQYF. The J gene is TRBJ2-5, the V gene TRBV11-2; 10 nucleotides line up with TRBD2. The germline V gene encodes CDR1 SGHAT and CDR2 FQNNGV. The CDR3 has 15 residues. V was clipped by 3 bases and J by 1 base; unmatched bases: 2.

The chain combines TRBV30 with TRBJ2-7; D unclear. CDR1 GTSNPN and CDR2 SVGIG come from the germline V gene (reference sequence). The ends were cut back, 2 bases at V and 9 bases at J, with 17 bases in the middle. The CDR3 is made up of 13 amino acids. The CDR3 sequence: CAWSLGPPEAQYF. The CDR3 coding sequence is TGTGCCTGGAGTCTCGGGCCTCCCGAGGCGCAGTACTTC.

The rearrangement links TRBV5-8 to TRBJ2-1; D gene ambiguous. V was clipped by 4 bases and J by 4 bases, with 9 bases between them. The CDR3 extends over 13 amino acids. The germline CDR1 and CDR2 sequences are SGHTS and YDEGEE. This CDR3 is CASSQISYNEQFF. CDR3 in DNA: TGTGCCAGCAGCCAAATTAGTTACAATGAGCAGTTCTTC.

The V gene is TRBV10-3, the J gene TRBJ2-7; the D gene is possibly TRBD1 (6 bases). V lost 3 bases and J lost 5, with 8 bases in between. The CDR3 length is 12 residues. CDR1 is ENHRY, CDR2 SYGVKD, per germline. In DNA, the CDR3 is TGTGCCATCAGTGAAGCAGGGGACGAGCAGTACTTC. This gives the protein CAISEAGDEQYF.

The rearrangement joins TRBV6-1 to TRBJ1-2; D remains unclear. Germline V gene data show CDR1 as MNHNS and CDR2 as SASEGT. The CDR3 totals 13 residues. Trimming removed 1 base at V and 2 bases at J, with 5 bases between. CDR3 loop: CASSEGVNYGYTF. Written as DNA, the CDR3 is TGTGCCAGCAGTGAAGGGGTCAACTATGGCTACACCTTC.

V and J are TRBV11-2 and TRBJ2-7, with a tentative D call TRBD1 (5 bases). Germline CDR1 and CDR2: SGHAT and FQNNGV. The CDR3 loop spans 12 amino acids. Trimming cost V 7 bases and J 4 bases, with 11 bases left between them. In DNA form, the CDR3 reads TGTGCCAGCACCTTGCAGGGTTACGAGCAGTACTTC. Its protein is CASTLQGYEQYF.

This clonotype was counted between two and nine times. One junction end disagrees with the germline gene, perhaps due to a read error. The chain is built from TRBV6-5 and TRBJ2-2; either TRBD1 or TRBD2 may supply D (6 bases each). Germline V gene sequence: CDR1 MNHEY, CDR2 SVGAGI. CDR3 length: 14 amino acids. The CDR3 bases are TGTGCCGGCAGTTACTCTCGGGACACCGGGGGGCTGTTTTTT. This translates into CAGSYSRDTGGLFF.

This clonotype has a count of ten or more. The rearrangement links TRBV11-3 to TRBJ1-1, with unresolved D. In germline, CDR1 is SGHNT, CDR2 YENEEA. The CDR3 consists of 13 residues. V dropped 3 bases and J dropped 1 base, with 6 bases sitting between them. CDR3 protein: CASSFDTNTEAFF. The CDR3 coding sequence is TGTGCCAGCAGCTTTGACACGAACACTGAAGCTTTCTTT.

CDR3 sequence reads: CASSPDRGSEHPEAFF. The CDR3 coding sequence is TGTGCCAGCAGTCCGGACAGGGGGTCCGAACATCCTGAAGCTTTCTTT. The genes are TRBV6-6 and TRBJ1-1; 10 bases fit TRBD1. J was trimmed by 6 bases and V by 5 bases; bases with no gene match: 12. CDR1 is MNHNY, CDR2 SVGAGI, per germline (reference sequence). This CDR3 spans 16 amino acids.

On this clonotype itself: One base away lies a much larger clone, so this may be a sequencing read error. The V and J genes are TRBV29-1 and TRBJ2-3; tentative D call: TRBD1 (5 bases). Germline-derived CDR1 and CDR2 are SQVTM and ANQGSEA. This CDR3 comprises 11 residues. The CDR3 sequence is CSSLHTGTQYF. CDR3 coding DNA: TGCAGCTCATTACACACAGGTACGCAGTATTTT.

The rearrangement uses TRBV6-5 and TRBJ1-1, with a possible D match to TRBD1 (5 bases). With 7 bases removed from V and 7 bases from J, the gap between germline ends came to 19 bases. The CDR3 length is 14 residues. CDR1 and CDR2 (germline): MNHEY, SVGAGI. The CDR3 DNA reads TGTGCCAGCAAACTTTCAGGGAACGAAGTTGAAGCTTTCTTT. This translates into CASKLSGNEVEAFF.

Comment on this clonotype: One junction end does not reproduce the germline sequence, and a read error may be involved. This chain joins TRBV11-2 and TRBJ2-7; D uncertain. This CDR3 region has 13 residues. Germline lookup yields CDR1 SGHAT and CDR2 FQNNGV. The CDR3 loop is CASSLGSSYGQYF. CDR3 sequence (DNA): TGTGCCAGCAGCTTAGGCAGCAGTTACGGGCAGTACTTC.

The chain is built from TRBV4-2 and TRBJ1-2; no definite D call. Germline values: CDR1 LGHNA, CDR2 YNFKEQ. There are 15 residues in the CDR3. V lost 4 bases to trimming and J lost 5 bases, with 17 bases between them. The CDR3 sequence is CASSLGLPGGYGYTF. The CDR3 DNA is TGTGCCAGCAGCCTGGGTCTCCCCGGCGGGTATGGCTACACCTTC.

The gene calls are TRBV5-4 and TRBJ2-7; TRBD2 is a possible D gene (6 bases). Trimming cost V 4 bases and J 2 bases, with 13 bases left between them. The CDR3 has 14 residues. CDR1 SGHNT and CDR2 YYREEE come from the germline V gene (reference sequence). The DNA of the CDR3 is TGTGCCAGCAGCATCGCCGGGAGAACCTACGAGCAGTACTTC. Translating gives CASSIAGRTYEQYF.